The present TCR beta chain was sequenced within a study of shared clonotypes between healthy human individuals. The J segment lost 0 bases and the V segment lost 7 bases, leaving 6 bases of the junction unmatched. Germline CDR1 and CDR2: SQVTM and ANQGSEA. This CDR3 is built from 14 residues. Profiled with immunoSEQ multiplex PCR; TCRdb holds only in-frame clones, not every one. The sample holds hundreds of thousands of clones, approximately 75% seen once. J is TRBJ2-3 and V is TRBV29-1; 8 bases match TRBD1. This clonotype was obtained from a woman aged 30 to 39 in good health. The sample taken for sequencing was memory CD4+ T cells sorted from blood. As to subset: CD45RA-negative fraction. The CDR3 protein is CSARDRRSTDTQYF. The CDR3 nucleotides read TGCAGCGCAAGGGACAGGCGGAGCACAGATACGCAGTATTTT.